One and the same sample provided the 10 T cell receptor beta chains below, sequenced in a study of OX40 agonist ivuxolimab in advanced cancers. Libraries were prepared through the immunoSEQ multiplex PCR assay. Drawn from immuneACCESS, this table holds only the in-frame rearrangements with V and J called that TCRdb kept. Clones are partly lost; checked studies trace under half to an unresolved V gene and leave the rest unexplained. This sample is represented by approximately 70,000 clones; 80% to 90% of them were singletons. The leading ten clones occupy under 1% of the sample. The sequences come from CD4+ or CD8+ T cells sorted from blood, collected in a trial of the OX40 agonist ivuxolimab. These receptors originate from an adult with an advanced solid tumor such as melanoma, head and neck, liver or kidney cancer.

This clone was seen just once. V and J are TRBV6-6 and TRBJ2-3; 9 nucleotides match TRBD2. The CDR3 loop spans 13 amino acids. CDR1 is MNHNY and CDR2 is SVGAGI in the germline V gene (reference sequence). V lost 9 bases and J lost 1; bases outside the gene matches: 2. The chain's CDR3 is CASQRGGTDTQYF. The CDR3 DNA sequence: TGTGCCAGTCAGCGGGGGGGCACAGATACGCAGTATTTT.

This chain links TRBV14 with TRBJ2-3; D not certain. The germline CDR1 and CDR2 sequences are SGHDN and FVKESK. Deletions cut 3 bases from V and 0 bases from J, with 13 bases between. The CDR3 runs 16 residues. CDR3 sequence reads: CASSHYDFYSTDTQYF. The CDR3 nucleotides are TGTGCCAGCAGCCACTATGACTTCTACAGCACAGATACGCAGTATTTT. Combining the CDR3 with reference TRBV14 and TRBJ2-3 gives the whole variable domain EAGVTQFPSHSVIEKGQTVTLRCDPISGHDNLYWYRRVMGKEIKFLLHFVKESKQDESGMPNNRFLAERTGGTYSTLKVQPAELEDSGVYFCASSHYDFYSTDTQYFGPGTRLTVL.

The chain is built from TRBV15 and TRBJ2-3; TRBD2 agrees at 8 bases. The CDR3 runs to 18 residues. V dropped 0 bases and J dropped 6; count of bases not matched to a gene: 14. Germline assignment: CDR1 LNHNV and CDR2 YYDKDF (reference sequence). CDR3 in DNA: TGTGCCACCAGCAGAGATAATCGTACGGGACTAGGGCACGATACGCAGTATTTT. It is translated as CATSRDNRTGLGHDTQYF.

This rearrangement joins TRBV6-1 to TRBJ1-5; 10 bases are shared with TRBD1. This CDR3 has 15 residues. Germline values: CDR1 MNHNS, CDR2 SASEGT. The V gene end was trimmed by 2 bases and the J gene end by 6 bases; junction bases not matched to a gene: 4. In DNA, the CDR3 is TGTGCCAGCAGTGAATTGACAGGGGGCAGTCAGCCCCAGCATTTT. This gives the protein CASSELTGGSQPQHF.

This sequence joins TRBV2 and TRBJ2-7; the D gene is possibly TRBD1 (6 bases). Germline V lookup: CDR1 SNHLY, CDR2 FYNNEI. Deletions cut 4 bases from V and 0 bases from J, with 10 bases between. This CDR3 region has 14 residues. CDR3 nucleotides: TGTGCCAGCAGTGGGACAGTCCTCTCCTACGAGCAGTACTTC. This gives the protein CASSGTVLSYEQYF.

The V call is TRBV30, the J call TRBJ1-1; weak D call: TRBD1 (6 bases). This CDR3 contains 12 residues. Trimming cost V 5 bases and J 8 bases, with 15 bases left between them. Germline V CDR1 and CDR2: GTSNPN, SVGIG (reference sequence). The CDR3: CAWHHAGTEAFF. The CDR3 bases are TGTGCCTGGCATCATGCCGGGACAGAAGCTTTCTTT.

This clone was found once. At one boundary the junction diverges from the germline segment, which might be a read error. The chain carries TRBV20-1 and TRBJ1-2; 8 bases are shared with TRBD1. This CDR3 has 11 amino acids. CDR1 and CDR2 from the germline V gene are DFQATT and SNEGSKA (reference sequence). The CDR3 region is CSAQPRTGLYF. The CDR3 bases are TGCAGTGCTCAACCCCGGACAGGGTTGTACTTC.

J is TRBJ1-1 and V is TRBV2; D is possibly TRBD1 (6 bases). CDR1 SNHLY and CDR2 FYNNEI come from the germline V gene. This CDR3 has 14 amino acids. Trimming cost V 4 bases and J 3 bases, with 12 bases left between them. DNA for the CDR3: TGTGCCAGCAGTGTCCGTCAGGGGTACACTGAAGCTTTCTTT. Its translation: CASSVRQGYTEAFF.

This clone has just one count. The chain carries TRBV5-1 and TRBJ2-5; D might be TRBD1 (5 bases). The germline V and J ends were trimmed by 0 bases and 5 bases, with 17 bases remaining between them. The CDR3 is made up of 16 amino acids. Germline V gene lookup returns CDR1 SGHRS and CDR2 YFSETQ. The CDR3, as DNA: TGCGCCAGCAGCTTGGTCCCCGCAGGGAACGTTGAGACCCAGTACTTC. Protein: CASSLVPAGNVETQYF. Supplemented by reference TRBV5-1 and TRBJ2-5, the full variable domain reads KAGVTQTPRYLIKTRGQQVTLSCSPISGHRSVSWYQQTPGQGLQFLFEYFSETQRNKGNFPGRFSGRQFSNSRSEMNVSTLELGDSALYLCASSLVPAGNVETQYFGPGTRLLVL.

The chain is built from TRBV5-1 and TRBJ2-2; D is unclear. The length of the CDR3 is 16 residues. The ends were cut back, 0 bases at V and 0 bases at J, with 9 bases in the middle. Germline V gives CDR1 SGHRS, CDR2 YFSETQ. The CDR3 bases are TGCGCCAGCAGCTTGGCCTCTATGGCGAACACCGGGGAGCTGTTTTTT. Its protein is CASSLASMANTGELFF.